This entry concerns a single T cell receptor (beta chain). Its antigen is unknown. Donors were ostensibly healthy at sampling, although undocumented immune exposures were probable. This record belongs to a study of cytomegalovirus exposure and HLA in healthy donors. Turning to the study itself: Among 150 million to 200 million T cells, an earlier analysis found 90 million to 130 million unique TCR beta sequences. Study results and limitations: Within an earlier analysis, most TCR beta V segments proved productive either about 90% or about 30% of the time. Many donors carried some public TCRs, although rarity characterized most TCR sequences.

V trimming: 3 bases; J trimming: 6 bases; junction bases outside the gene matches: 9. This CDR3 comprises 15 residues. Germline assignment: CDR1 KGHSH and CDR2 LQKENI. The study ran its PCR with 60 Vbeta and 13 Jbeta primers. Libraries were prepared by immunoSEQ multiplex PCR; TCRdb keeps only in-frame clonotypes and omits some of them. The sample yields approximately 220,000 clones, roughly 84% seen once. Source material: PBMCs. The V and J genes are TRBV18 and TRBJ1-1, with 8 bases lining up with TRBD1. This TCR derives from a boy aged 2-9 years in good health and CMV-seronegative. The CDR3 loop is CASSPRTGSRAEAFF. The DNA for the CDR3 is TGTGCCAGCTCACCCCGGACAGGGTCGAGGGCTGAAGCTTTCTTT.